One and the same sample provided the 3 T cell receptor beta chains below, sequenced in a study of OX40 agonist ivuxolimab in advanced cancers. The table came from immunoSEQ multiplex PCR; TCRdb's copy has only in-frame clones and leaves some out. The profile shows 85,000 to 130,000 clones, 90% of them singletons. This specimen was CD4+ or CD8+ T cells sorted from blood, taken in a trial of the OX40 agonist ivuxolimab. The origin of the receptors is an adult with an advanced solid tumor such as melanoma, head and neck, liver or kidney cancer.

The V call is TRBV7-2, the J call TRBJ1-4; the D gene is possibly TRBD1 (6 bases). The V end was cut by 5 bases, the J end by 4 bases, with 11 bases between. This CDR3 has 14 amino acids. Germline values: CDR1 SGHTA, CDR2 FQGNSA. The CDR3 region has the DNA TGTGCCAGCAGCATCGGACAGATTAATGAAAAACTGTTTTTT. As protein: CASSIGQINEKLFF.

This clone has only a few counts. J is TRBJ1-3 and V is TRBV18; possible D gene TRBD1, 6 bases. Germline V gives CDR1 KGHSH, CDR2 LQKENI. The CDR3 runs to 16 residues. Deletions cut 2 bases from V and 1 base from J, with 12 bases between. The CDR3 DNA follows: TGTGCCAGCTCACCAAGGGGGACGGGATCTGGAAACACCATATATTTT. This codes for CASSPRGTGSGNTIYF.

This rearrangement joins TRBV6-5 to TRBJ1-5; 9 bases are a match to TRBD1. Per the germline V gene, CDR1 is MNHEY and CDR2 is SVGAGI. V trimming: 6 bases; J trimming: 3 bases; junction bases outside the gene matches: 6. The CDR3 is 15 residues long. The CDR3: CASRDGTGNNQPQHF. The CDR3 nucleotides read TGTGCCAGCAGAGACGGGACAGGGAACAATCAGCCCCAGCATTTT.